This TCR beta chain came from a study of shared clonotypes between healthy human individuals (TCRdb year 2020). Concerning the study at large: A couple of women and a few men aged 18 to 49 years were included in the cohort. For each donor, CD4 naive and CD4 memory were each run on three plates, CD8 naive on two plates, and CD8 memory on one plate. To estimate repertoire size and how much clonotypes are shared between individuals, the study performed deep sequencing of blood TCR repertoires from roughly five healthy adults. Libraries were prepared and TCR repertoires were sequenced by different laboratories using diverse techniques, in order to increase sequencing depth and limit assay-specific biases. Per donor, leukapheresis produced somewhere between about 0.8 and 9.5 billion PBMCs.

TCR CDR3 regions were amplified from genomic DNA by multiplex PCR using the deep immunoSEQ assay. Genomic DNA extracted from each cell subset was distributed evenly over all wells of several immunoSEQ 96-well plates, and each plate served as one replicate. For sorted subsets, around 0.2 ug of genomic DNA, equivalent to around 29,000 T cell genomes, went into each replicate PCR. The purified libraries were quantified using a Qubit 3.0 fluorometer, sized with a Bioanalyzer 2100, and then quantified again using the KAPA Library Quantification kit. Every immunoSEQ 96-well plate was sequenced on a dedicated single-read 150-cycle Illumina NextSeq 550 flow cell. From the authors' description of their analysis: The immunoSEQ output contained only junctional sequences without quality scores, so filtering could not match that applied to full-length reads. Sequences were annotated with PyIR, a Python wrapper for IgBLAST v1.9, using IMGT germline references to assign V/J genes and CDR3. Any read was removed if the V/J assignment was weak (E-value above 1e-6), the CDR3 was missing, or the read contained stop codons, out-of-frame junctions, or ambiguous translated residues. V3J clonotypes were defined as sequences sharing the same inferred V gene, J gene, and CDR3 amino acid sequence. Percentage overlap between repertoires was calculated by dividing the number of shared unique clonotypes by the size of the smaller repertoire. RTK rarefaction, the Chao1 estimator, and Recon v2.1 estimates of unobserved clonotypes were used to assess repertoire richness. Generation probabilities for all TCRbeta clonotypes obtained by the gDNA method from a handful of donors were computed using OLGA. In TCRdb, the immuneACCESS table is reduced to in-frame sequences with V and J assigned. These tables do not hold every clone; where another copy was compared, an unresolved V gene accounts for under half, and the others remain unexplained. For V, J and clone size, that table is used; D and trimming come from the DNA. This sample has more than 850,000 clones in its table, and approximately 80% of those were observed once. Of the sample, 0.5% to 0.6% falls within the top ten clones.

The CDR3 starts with the cysteine, ends with the phenylalanine, and has 14 residues. Only CDR3 DNA is held: 42 bases, read in frame from base 1. From a lookup of the germline V gene, CDR1 and CDR2 are SQVTM and ANQGSEA. V is reduced by 4 bases and J by 4 bases, leaving a spacing of 16 bases between them. Of note for this clone: Its antigen is not yet known. Qualities for individual bases were not recorded, and no much larger clone is one base off.

The investigation overall reported the following: Sharing across a few donors was observed for around 5% of naive CD4, about 3.2% of naive CD8, roughly 2.3% of memory CD4, and around 0.44% of memory CD8 clonotypes. Higher generation probabilities were observed for clonotypes shared by all four sorted-subset donors than for non-shared clonotypes. The small number of donors limited the genetic and exposure-history diversity represented. Based on pairwise subsampling, the degree of clonotype sharing among donors was expected to be affected by sequencing depth. Rarefaction of sorted-subset datasets indicated incomplete sequencing despite the large sequencing depth. Estimated clonotype richness was generally larger for naive than for memory subsets. Sampling was restricted to blood, and TCR repertoires in tissues likely differ from the TCR repertoires found in blood.

The donors were healthy, HIV-negative adults with no recently reported acute infections or vaccinations. All donors were Caucasian adults living in Nashville, Tennessee, USA. CD4+ T cells were enriched by magnetic negative selection, after which naive cells were positively selected on CD45RA and the negative fraction was taken as the memory subset. Blood was collected by leukapheresis, and PBMCs were isolated by Ficoll-Histopaque density gradient centrifugation and then cryopreserved in liquid nitrogen vapor phase. Analytical flow cytometry was used to check the purity and quantity of every magnetically sorted T cell population. Genomic DNA was isolated from each sorted fraction and quantified by UV absorbance on a Nanodrop 2000c.

The sample consisted of memory CD4+ T cells from PBMCs. The label giving this sample's cell subset or site can be read as: CD45RA-negative fraction. The clonotype originates from a man between 18 and 29 years old in good health. Some clones in this sample may be carry-over from other donors' samples. The chain is encoded by TRBV29-1 joined to TRBJ2-5; D gene: possibly TRBD1, on 5 matching bases. The CDR3 protein sequence reads: CSVGSALRGETQYF. The sequence in DNA is TGCAGCGTTGGGTCGGCACTTAGGGGAGAGACCCAGTACTTC.